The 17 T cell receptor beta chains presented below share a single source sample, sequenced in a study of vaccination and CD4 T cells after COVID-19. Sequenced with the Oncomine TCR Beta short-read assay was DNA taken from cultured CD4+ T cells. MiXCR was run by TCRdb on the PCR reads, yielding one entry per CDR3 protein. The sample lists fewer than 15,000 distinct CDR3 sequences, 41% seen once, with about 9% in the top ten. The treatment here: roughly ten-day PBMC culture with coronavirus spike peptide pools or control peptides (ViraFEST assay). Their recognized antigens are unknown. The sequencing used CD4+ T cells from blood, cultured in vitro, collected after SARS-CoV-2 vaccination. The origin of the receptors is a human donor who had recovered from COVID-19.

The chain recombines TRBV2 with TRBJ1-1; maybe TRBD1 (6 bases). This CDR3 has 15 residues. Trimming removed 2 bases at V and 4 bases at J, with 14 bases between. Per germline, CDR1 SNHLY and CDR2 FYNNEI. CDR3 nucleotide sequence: TGTGCCAGCAGTGAACGTGGGAGGGGGGCCACTGAAGCTTTCTTT. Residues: CASSERGRGATEAFF.

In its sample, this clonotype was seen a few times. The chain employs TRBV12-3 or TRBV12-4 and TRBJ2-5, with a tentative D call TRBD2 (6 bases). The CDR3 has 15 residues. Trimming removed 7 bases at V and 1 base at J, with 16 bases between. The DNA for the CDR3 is TGTGCCAGCAACCTCCGTAGCGGAGTCCAAGAGACCCAGTACTTC. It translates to CASNLRSGVQETQYF.

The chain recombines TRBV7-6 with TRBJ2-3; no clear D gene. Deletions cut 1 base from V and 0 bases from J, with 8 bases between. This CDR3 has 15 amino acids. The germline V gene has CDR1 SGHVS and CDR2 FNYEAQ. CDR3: CASSLDVASTDTQYF. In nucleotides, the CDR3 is TGTGCCAGCAGCTTAGACGTCGCGAGCACAGATACGCAGTATTTT.

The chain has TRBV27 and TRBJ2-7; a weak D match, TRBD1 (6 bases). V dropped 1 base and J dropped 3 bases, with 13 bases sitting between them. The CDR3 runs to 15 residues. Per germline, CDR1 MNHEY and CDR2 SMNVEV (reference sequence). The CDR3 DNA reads TGTGCCAGCAGTTTATTTGGGGGACACCTCTACGAGCAGTACTTC. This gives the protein CASSLFGGHLYEQYF.

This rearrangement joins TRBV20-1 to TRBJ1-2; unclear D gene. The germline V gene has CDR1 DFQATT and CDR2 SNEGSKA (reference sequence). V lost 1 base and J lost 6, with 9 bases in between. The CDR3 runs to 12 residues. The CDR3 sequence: CSARVRMDGYTF. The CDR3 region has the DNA TGCAGTGCTAGAGTTCGAATGGATGGCTACACCTTC.

CDR3 region: CASRLQGEGLYEQYF. In DNA form, the CDR3 reads TGTGCCAGTAGGCTTCAGGGGGAGGGCCTCTACGAGCAGTACTTC. The V and J genes are TRBV19 and TRBJ2-7; D is possibly TRBD1 or TRBD2 (7 bases each). The CDR3 spans 15 residues. Germline values: CDR1 LNHDA, CDR2 SQIVND (reference sequence). Trimming took 6 bases from V and 3 from J, leaving 18 bases between them.

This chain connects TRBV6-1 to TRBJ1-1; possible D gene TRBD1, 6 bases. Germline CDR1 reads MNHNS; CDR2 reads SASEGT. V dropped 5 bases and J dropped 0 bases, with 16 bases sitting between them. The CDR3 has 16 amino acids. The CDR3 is CASSRGGAFMNTEAFF. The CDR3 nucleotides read TGTGCCAGCAGTAGAGGGGGGGCCTTCATGAACACTGAAGCTTTCTTT.

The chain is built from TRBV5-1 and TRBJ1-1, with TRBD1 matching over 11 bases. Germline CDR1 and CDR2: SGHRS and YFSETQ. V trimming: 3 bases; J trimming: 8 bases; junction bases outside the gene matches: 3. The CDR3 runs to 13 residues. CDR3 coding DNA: TGCGCCAGCAGCTCGGGACAGGGGGTGGAAGCTTTCTTT. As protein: CASSSGQGVEAFF. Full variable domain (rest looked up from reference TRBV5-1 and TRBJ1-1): KAGVTQTPRYLIKTRGQQVTLSCSPISGHRSVSWYQQTPGQGLQFLFEYFSETQRNKGNFPGRFSGRQFSNSRSEMNVSTLELGDSALYLCASSSGQGVEAFFGQGTRLTVV.

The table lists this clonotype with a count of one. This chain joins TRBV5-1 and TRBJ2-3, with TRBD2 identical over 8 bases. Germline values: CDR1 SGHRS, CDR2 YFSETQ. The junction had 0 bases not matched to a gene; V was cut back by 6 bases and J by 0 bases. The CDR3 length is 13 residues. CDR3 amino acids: CASTSGSTDTQYF. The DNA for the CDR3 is TGCGCCAGCACTAGCGGGAGCACAGATACGCAGTATTTT.

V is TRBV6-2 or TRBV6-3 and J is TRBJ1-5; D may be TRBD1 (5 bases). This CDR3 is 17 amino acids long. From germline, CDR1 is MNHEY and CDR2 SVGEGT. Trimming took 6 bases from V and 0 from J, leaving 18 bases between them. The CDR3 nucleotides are TGTGCCAGCAGCCGGGCTGGGGCCAGATATAGCAATCAGCCCCAGCATTTT. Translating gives CASSRAGARYSNQPQHF.

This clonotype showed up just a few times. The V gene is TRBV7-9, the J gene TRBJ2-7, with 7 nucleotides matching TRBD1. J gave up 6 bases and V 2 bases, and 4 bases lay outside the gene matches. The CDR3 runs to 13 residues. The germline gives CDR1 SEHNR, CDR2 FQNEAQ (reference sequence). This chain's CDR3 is CASSLLRDSEQYF. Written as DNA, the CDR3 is TGTGCCAGCAGCTTATTGAGGGACAGCGAGCAGTACTTC.

This CDR3 is CSARVPRENEQFF. The CDR3 nucleotides read TGCAGTGCTAGAGTACCCCGGGAGAATGAGCAGTTCTTC. The rearrangement joins TRBV20-1 to TRBJ2-1; perhaps TRBD2 as D (6 bases). V lost 1 base and J lost 7, with 11 bases in between. The CDR3 has 13 amino acids. The V gene's germline CDR1 is DFQATT and CDR2 SNEGSKA (reference sequence).

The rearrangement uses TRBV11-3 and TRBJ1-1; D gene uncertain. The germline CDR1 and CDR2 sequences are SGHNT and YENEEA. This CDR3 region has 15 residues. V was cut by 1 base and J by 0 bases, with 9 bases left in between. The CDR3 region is CASSLAPALNTEAFF. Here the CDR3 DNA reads TGTGCCAGCAGCTTAGCGCCCGCTTTGAACACTGAAGCTTTCTTT.

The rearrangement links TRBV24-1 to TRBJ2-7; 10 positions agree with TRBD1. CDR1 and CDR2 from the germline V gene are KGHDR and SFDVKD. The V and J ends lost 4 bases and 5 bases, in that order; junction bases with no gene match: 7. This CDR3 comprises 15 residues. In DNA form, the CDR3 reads TGTGCCACCAGTGACCCAGACAGGGGGCGGAACGAGCAGTACTTC. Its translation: CATSDPDRGRNEQYF.

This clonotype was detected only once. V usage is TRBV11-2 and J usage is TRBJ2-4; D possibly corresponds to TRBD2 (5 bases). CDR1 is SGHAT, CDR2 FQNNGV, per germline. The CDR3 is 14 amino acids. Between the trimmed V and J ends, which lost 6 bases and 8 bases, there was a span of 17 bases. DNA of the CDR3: TGTGCCAGCAGTCATCTCGGGAAGGCACACATTCAGTACTTC. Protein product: CASSHLGKAHIQYF.

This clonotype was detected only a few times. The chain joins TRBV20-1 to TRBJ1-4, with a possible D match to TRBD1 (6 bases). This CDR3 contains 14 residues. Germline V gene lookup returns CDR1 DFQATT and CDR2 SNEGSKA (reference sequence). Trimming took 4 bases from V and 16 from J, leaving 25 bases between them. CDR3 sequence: CSATGQPQRGLSFF. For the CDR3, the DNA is TGCAGTGCTACCGGACAGCCGCAAAGGGGTTTGTCGTTTTTT.

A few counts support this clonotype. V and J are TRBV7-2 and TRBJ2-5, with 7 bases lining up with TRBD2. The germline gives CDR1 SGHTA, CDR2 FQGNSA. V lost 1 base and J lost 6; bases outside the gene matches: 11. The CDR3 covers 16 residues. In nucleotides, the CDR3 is TGTGCCAGCAGCTTAGAAGGTGGCGCGGGAGCCAAGACCCAGTACTTC. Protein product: CASSLEGGAGAKTQYF.